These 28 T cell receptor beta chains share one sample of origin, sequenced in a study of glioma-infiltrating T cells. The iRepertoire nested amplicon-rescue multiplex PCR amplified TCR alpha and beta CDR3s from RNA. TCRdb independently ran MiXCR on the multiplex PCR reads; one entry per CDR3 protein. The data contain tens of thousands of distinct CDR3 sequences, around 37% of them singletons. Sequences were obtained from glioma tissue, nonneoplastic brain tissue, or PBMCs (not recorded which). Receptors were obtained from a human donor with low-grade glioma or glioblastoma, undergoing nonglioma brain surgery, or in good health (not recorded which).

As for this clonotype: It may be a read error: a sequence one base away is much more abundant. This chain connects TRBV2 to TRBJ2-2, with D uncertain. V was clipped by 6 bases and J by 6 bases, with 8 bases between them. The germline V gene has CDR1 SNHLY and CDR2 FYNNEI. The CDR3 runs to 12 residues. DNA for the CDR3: TGTGCCAGCAGGACCCCGTCCGGGGAGCTGTTTTTT. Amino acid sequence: CASRTPSGELFF.

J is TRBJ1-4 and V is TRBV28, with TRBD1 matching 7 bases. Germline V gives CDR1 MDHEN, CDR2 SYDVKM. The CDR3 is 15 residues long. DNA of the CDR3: TGTGTTAGCAGCTTAACAGGGGAACAGAATGAAAAACTGTTTTTT. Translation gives CVSSLTGEQNEKLFF.

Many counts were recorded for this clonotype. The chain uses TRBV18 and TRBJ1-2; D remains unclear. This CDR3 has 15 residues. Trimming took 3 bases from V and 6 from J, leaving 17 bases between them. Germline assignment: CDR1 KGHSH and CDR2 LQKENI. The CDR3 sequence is CASSPGPTVADGYTF. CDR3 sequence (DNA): TGTGCCAGCTCACCGGGTCCTACTGTCGCGGATGGCTACACCTTC. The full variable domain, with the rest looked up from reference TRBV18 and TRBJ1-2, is NAGVMQNPRHLVRRRGQEARLRCSPMKGHSHVYWYRQLPEEGLKFMVYLQKENIIDESGMPKERFSAEFPKEGPSILRIQQVVRGDSAAYFCASSPGPTVADGYTFGSGTRLTVV.

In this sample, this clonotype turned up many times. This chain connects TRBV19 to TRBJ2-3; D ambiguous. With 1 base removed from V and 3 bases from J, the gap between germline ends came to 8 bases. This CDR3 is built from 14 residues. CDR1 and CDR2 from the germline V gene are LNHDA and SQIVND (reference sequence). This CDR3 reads CASSIVAVTDTQYF. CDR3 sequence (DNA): TGTGCCAGTAGTATAGTTGCGGTTACAGATACGCAGTATTTT.

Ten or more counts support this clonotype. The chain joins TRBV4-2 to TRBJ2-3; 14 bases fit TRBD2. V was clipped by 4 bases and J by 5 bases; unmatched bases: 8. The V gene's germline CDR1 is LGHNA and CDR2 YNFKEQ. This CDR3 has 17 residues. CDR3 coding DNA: TGTGCCAGCAGCCGGGGGACTAGCGGGAGAATTGTAGATACGCAGTATTTT. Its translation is CASSRGTSGRIVDTQYF.

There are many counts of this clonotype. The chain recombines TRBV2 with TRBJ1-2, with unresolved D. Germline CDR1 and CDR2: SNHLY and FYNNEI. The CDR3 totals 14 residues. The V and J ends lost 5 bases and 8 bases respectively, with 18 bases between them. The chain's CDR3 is CASSPDGRLIGYTF. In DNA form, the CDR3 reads TGTGCCAGCAGTCCGGACGGACGCCTCATAGGCTACACCTTC.

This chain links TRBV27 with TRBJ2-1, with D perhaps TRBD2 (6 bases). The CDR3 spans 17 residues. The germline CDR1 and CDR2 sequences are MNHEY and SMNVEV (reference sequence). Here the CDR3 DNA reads TGTGTTAGCAGTTCCCCCGGGACTCCCCACCTTCGGGATGAGCAGTTCTTC. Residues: CVSSSPGTPHLRDEQFF.

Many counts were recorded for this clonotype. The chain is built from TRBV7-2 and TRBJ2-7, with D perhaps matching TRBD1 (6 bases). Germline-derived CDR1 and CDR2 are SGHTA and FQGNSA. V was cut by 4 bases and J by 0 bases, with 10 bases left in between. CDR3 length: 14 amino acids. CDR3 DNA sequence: TGTGCCAGCAGCTCCAACAGGGTCTCCTACGAGCAGTACTTC. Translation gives CASSSNRVSYEQYF. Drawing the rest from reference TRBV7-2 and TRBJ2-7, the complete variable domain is GAGVSQSPSNKVTEKGKDVELRCDPISGHTALYWYRQSLGQGLEFLIYFQGNSAPDKSGLPSDRFSAERTGGSVSTLTIQRTQQEDSAVYLCASSSNRVSYEQYFGPGTRLTVT.

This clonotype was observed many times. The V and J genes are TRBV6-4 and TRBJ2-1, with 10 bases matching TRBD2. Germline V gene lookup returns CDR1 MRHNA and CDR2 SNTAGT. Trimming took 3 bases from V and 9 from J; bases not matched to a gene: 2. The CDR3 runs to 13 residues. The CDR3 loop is CASSESSGSEQFF. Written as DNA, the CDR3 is TGTGCCAGCAGTGAATCTAGCGGGAGTGAGCAGTTCTTC.

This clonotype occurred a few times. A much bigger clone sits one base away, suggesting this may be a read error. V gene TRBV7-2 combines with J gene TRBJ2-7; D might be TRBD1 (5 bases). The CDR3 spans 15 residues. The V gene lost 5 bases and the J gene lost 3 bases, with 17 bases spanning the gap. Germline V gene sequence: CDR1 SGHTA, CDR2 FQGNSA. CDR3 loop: CASSLGRLGDYEQYF. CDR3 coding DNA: TGTGCCAGCAGCCTGGGGCGTCTAGGGGACTACGAGCAGTACTTC.

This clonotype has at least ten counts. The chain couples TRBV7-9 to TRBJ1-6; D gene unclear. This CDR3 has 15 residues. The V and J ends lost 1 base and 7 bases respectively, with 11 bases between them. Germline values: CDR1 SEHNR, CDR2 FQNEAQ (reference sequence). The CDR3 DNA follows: TGTGCCAGCAGCTTAGACTCTCTTGTAAATTCACCCCTCCACTTT. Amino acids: CASSLDSLVNSPLHF. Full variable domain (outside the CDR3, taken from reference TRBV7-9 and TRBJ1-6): DTGVSQNPRHKITKRGQNVTFRCDPISEHNRLYWYRQTLGQGPEFLTYFQNEAQLEKSRLLSDRFSAERPKGSFSTLEIQRTEQGDSAMYLCASSLDSLVNSPLHFGNGTRLTVT.

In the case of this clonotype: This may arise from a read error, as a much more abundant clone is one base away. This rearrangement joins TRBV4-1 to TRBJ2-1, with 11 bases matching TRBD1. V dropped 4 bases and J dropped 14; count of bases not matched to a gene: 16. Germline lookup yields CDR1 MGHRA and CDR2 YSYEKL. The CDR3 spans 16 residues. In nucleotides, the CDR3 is TGCGCCAGCAGCCTACACCTTGGACAGGGGGCGGATGGAAAGTTCTTC. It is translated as CASSLHLGQGADGKFF.

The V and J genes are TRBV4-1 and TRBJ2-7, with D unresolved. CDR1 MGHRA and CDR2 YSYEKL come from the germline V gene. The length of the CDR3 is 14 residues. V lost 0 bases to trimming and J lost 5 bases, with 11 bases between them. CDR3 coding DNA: TGCGCCAGCAGCCAAGAGAGAGGTTCCAACGAGCAGTACTTC. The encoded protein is CASSQERGSNEQYF.

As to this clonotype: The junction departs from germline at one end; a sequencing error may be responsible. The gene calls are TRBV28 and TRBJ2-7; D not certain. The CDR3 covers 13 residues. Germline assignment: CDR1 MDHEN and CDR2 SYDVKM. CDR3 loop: CARKSVRPYEKYF. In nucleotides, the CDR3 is TGTGCCAGGAAATCAGTGCGACCCTACGAGAAGTACTTC. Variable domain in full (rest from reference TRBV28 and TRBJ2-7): DVKVTQSSRYLVKRTGEKVFLECVQDMDHENMFWYRQDPGLGLRLIYFSYDVKMKEKGDIPEGYSVSREKKERFSLILESASTNQTSMYLCARKSVRPYEKYFGPGTRLTVT.

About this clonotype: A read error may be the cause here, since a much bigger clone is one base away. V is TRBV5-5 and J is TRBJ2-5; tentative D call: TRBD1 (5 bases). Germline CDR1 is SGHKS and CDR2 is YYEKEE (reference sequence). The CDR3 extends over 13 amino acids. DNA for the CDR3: TGTTCCAGCAGCCCAGGGATTGTGGAAACCCAGTACTTC. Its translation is CSSSPGIVETQYF.

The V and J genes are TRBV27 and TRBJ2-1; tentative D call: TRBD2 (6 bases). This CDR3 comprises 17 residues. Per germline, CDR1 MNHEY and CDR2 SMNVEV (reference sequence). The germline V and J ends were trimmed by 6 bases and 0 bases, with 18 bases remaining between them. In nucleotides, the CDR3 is TGTGCCAGCAGAGGAGGGAGACAGTTGCTCTCCTACAATGAGCAGTTCTTC. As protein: CASRGGRQLLSYNEQFF.

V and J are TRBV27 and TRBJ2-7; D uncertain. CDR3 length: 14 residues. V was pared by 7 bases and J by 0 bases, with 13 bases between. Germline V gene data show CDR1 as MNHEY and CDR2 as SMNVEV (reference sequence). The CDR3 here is CASTLGRLSYEQYF. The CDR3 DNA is TGTGCCAGCACTCTCGGAAGGCTCTCCTACGAGCAGTACTTC.

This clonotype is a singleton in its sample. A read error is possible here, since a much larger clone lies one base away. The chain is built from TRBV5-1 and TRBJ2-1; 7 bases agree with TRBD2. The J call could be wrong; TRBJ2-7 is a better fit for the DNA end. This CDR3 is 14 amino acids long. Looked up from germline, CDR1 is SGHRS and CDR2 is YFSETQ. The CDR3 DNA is TGCGCCAGCAGCCGGGACTACTCATCCTACGAGCAGTACTTC. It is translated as CASSRDYSSYEQYF.

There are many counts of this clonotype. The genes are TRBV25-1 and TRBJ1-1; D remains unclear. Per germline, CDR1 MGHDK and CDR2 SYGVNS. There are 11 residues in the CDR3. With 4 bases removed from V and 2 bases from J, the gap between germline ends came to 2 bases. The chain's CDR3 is CASSVNTEAFF. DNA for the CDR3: TGTGCCAGCAGTGTCAACACTGAAGCTTTCTTT.

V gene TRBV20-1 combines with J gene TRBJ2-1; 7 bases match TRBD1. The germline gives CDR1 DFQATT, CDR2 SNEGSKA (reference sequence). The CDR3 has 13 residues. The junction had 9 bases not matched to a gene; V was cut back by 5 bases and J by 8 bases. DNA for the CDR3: TGCAGTGCTCCTCGAGACAGGGTCTATGAGCAGTTCTTC. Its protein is CSAPRDRVYEQFF.

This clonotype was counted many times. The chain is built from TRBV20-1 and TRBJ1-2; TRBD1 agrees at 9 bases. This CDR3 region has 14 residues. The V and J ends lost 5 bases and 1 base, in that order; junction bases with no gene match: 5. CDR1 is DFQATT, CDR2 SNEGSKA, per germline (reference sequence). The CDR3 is CSASGTGNNYGYTF. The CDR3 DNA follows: TGCAGTGCTTCCGGGACAGGGAATAACTATGGCTACACCTTC.

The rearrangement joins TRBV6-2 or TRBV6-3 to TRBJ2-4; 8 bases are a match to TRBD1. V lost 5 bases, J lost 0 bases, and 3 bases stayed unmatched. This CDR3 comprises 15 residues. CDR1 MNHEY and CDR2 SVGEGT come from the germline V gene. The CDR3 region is CASSTTGEAKNIQYF. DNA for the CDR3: TGTGCCAGCAGTACGACAGGGGAAGCCAAAAACATTCAGTACTTC.

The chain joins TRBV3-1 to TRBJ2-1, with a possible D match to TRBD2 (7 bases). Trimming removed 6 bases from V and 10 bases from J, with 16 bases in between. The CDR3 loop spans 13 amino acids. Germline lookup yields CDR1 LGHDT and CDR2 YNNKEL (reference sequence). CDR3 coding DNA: TGTGCCAGCAGTCTAAGGGGGGGGAACGAGCAGTTCTTC. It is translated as CASSLRGGNEQFF.

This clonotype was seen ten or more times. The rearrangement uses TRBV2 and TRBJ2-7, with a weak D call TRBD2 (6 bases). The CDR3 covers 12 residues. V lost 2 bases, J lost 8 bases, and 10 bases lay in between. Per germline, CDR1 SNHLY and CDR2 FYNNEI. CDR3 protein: CASSERRGQQYF. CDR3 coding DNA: TGTGCCAGCAGTGAAAGGAGGGGACAGCAGTACTTC.

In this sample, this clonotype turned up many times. The CDR3 here is CASSESGGITDTQYF. The DNA of the CDR3 is TGTGCCAGCAGCGAGTCCGGGGGCATCACAGATACGCAGTATTTT. V is TRBV25-1 and J is TRBJ2-3, with D perhaps TRBD1 or TRBD2 (6 bases each). Trimming stripped 6 bases from V and 2 bases from J, with 15 bases between. The CDR3 has 15 residues. Germline lookup yields CDR1 MGHDK and CDR2 SYGVNS. Combining the CDR3 with reference TRBV25-1 and TRBJ2-3 gives the whole variable domain EADIYQTPRYLVIGTGKKITLECSQTMGHDKMYWYQQDPGMELHLIHYSYGVNSTEKGDLSSESTVSRIRTEHFPLTLESARPSHTSQYLCASSESGGITDTQYFGPGTRLTVL.

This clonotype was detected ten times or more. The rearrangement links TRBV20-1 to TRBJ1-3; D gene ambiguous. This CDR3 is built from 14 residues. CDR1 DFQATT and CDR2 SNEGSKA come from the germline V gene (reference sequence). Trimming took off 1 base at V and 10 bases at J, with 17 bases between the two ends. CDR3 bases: TGCAGTGCTAGAGCCTCCGGAGGGAGGAGGACCATATATTTT. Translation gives CSARASGGRRTIYF.

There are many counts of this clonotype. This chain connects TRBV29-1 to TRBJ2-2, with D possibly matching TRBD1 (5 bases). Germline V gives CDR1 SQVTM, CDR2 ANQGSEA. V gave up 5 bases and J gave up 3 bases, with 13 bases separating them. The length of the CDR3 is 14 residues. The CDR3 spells CSVSDDRDTGELFF. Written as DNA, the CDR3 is TGCAGCGTTTCTGATGACAGAGACACCGGGGAGCTGTTTTTT.

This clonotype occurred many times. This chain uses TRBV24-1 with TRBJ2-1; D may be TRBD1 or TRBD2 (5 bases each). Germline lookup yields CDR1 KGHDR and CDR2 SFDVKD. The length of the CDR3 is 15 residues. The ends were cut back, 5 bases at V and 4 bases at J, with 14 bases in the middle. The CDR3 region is CATSATGTVYNEQFF. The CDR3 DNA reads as TGTGCCACCAGTGCGACCGGGACGGTATACAATGAGCAGTTCTTC.